This TCR beta chain stems from a study of naive and memory T cell subsets. General study findings and limits: Over 90% of naive TCR sequences appeared only once after error correction, unlike memory subsets.

An equimolar mix of two oligonucleotides served as the beta constant-region primer for TRBC1 and TRBC2. Ligated cDNA was amplified by four rounds of PCR with nested alpha and beta constant-region primers and SP2. TCRdb passed the UMI-ligation and nested PCR reads through MiXCR, listing each CDR3 protein once. The data contain roughly 140,000 distinct CDR3 sequences, around 15% of them singletons. This clonotype turned up a few times. Its specificity is unknown. Four subsets defined by CD45RA and CD27 were sorted after CD3, CD4, CD8 and live/dead staining. This sequence was found in a human donor in good health. Sequencing input: naive CD4+ T cells from blood.

In DNA form, the CDR3 reads TGTGCCATCAGTGAGTGGGGACTAGCGGGAGACTACGAGCAGTACTTC. Translation gives CAISEWGLAGDYEQYF. The chain joins TRBV10-3 to TRBJ2-7; 14 bases fit TRBD2. The germline V gene has CDR1 ENHRY and CDR2 SYGVKD. Trimming removed 1 base from V and 3 bases from J; junction bases left unmatched: 2. This CDR3 is 16 amino acids long.